This T cell receptor beta chain emerged from a study of T cell repertoires in cytomegalovirus infection. This CDR3 region has 17 residues. The trim removed 0 bases at V and 2 bases at J, leaving 9 bases unmatched. Germline V gene sequence: CDR1 LGHNA, CDR2 YNFKEQ. MiXCR was run by TCRdb on the reads, yielding one entry per CDR3 protein. The data contain some 180,000 distinct CDR3 sequences, roughly 9.8% of them singletons. The chain uses TRBV4-2 and TRBJ1-2, with TRBD1 identical over 7 bases. Sequencing was done on a sample of PBMCs. This clonotype was obtained from a human donor in good health (CMV status not recorded). Some clones in this sample may be carry-over from other donors' samples. The CDR3 nucleotides read TGTGCCAGCAGCCAAGAAGCGCCCCGGGACAGCAACTATGGCTACACCTTC. Its translation is CASSQEAPRDSNYGYTF.